This is a list of T cell receptor beta chains from one sample in a study of T cell repertoires in cytomegalovirus infection. TCRdb reprocessed the reads with MiXCR, giving one entry per CDR3 protein. Seen here are 110,000 or so distinct CDR3 sequences, 30% to 35% observed once, and the top ten hold roughly 40%. These receptors are not linked to any known antigen. The sample here was CD8+ T cells from cultured PBMCs, taken from culture after CMV antigen stimulation. Receptors originate from a human donor in good health (CMV status not recorded). Some clones in this sample may be carry-over from other donors' samples. Both conserved end residues are part of each CDR3. The D gene is left open where the match is weak. Expanded clones are given a class, and other clones once, few, many or no size at all.

abundance	len	d_gene	j_gene	v_gene	CDR3nt	CDR3aa
once	16	TRBD2	TRBJ2-3	TRBV19	TGTGCCAGTAGTAAATCGTCTAGCGGGGGGCCGGGTACGCAGTATTTT	CASSKSSSGGPGTQYF
NA	17	NA	TRBJ2-5	TRBV3-1	TGTGCCAGCAGCCAAGTGTTCGCACAGGGTGTTGGAGAGACCCAGTACTTC	CASSQVFAQGVGETQYF
few	14	NA	TRBJ2-2	TRBV20-1	TGCAGTGCTAGAGGACAGGTGAACACCGGGGAGCTGTTTTTT	CSARGQVNTGELFF
few	15	NA	TRBJ1-1	TRBV4-1	TGCGCCAGCAGCCAAGATAAGGTTCAAAACACTGAAGCTTTCTTT	CASSQDKVQNTEAFF
many	11	NA	TRBJ1-2	TRBV7-2	TGTGCCAGCAGCGTAACTAATGGCTACACCTTC	CASSVTNGYTF
NA	14	NA	TRBJ1-1	TRBV6-1	TGTGCCAGCAGTGCCGGACAGTTTAACACTGAAGCTTTCTTT	CASSAGQFNTEAFF
NA	16	TRBD1	TRBJ1-1	TRBV27	TGTGCCAGCAGTCCATGGACAGGGGGGACGGGGACTGAAGCTTTCTTT	CASSPWTGGTGTEAFF
NA	13	NA	TRBJ1-5	TRBV20-1	TGCAGTGCTAGAGCAGGGCCGGGTCAGCCCCAGCATTTT	CSARAGPGQPQHF
many	14	NA	TRBJ2-7	TRBV11-3	TGTGCCAGCAGTTCTGGGACGGGACCCTACGAGCAGTACTTC	CASSSGTGPYEQYF
few	14	NA	TRBJ1-2	TRBV28	TGTGCCAGCAGGGATTTGGGCACTTCGGATGGCTACACCTTC	CASRDLGTSDGYTF
NA	15	NA	TRBJ2-1	TRBV5-4	TGTGCCAGCAGCTCCCCCTCGGACGTGGACAATGAGCAGTTCTTC	CASSSPSDVDNEQFF
NA	14	NA	TRBJ2-4	TRBV6-6	TGTGCCAGCAGTTACCTAGACGCCAAAAACATTCAGTACTTC	CASSYLDAKNIQYF
few	13	NA	TRBJ1-4	TRBV2	TGTGCCAGCCACAGGGATATAAATGAAAAACTGTTTTTT	CASHRDINEKLFF
few	15	TRBD1	TRBJ1-2	TRBV5-5	TGTGCCAGCAGCCCAAAGGGGGCCGTCTCCTATGGCTACACCTTC	CASSPKGAVSYGYTF
NA	15	NA	TRBJ2-7	TRBV20-1	TGCAGTGCTAGAGATCAAACAGGGAATTTCTACGAGCAGTACTTC	CSARDQTGNFYEQYF
NA	14	TRBD1	TRBJ2-7	TRBV7-2	TGTGCCAGCAGCCTGGACAGGAGCTCCTACGAGCAGTACTTC	CASSLDRSSYEQYF
few	13	NA	TRBJ2-1	TRBV4-1	TGCGCCAGCAGCCAAGATAGAGTGGGTGAGCAGTTCTTC	CASSQDRVGEQFF
few	15	NA	TRBJ2-7	TRBV6-2/TRBV6-3	TGTGCCAGCACGGGGGGGGGACAGAGATCCTACGAGCAGTACTTC	CASTGGGQRSYEQYF
NA	13	TRBD1	TRBJ2-3	TRBV19	TGTGCCAGTAGTCCACAGGGGGCAGATACGCAGTATTTT	CASSPQGADTQYF
NA	17	TRBD1	TRBJ2-7	TRBV4-1	TGCGCCAGCAGCCAATCCGGGACTGGACAGGGGGCATACGAGCAGTACTTC	CASSQSGTGQGAYEQYF
NA	16	TRBD1	TRBJ1-1	TRBV14	TGTGCCAGCAGCCAAACGGGACAGAAGATTAACACTGAAGCTTTCTTT	CASSQTGQKINTEAFF
few	13	NA	TRBJ2-3	TRBV7-3	TGTGCCAGCAGCCCAATAGGGGCAGATACGCAGTATTTT	CASSPIGADTQYF
few	18	TRBD1	TRBJ1-3	TRBV12-3/TRBV12-4	TGTGCCAGCAGTTTATCCGGACAGGGGTTTAGCTCTGGAAACACCATATATTTT	CASSLSGQGFSSGNTIYF
NA	14	TRBD1	TRBJ1-3	TRBV5-6	TGTGCCAGCACCAAAGACAGGGCTGGAAACACCATATATTTT	CASTKDRAGNTIYF
once	15	TRBD2	TRBJ2-1	TRBV4-1	TGTGCCAGCAGCCAAGGGCGGGGGGGCCAAAATGAGCAGTTCTTC	CASSQGRGGQNEQFF
NA	18	TRBD2	TRBJ2-3	TRBV6-2/TRBV6-3	TGTGCCAGCAGTTACCCGGCGCTAGCGGGGGCTGGCACAGATACGCAGTATTTT	CASSYPALAGAGTDTQYF
NA	17	TRBD1	TRBJ2-7	TRBV20-1	TGCAGTGCTAGAGATCTCCCCAGGGGGCTGGTTTATGGGGAGCAGTACTTC	CSARDLPRGLVYGEQYF
many	16	NA	TRBJ2-2	TRBV5-6	TGTGCCAGCAGCTTGGGGGCCGGGACACGAACCGGGGAGCTGTTTTTT	CASSLGAGTRTGELFF
many	16	TRBD1	TRBJ1-1	TRBV6-1	TGTGCCAGCAGACGATGGGCAGGGGGCATGAACACTGAAGCTTTCTTT	CASRRWAGGMNTEAFF
NA	18	TRBD2	TRBJ2-1	TRBV4-1	TGCGCCAGCAGCCAAGCCAATCTAGCGGGGGGCCGACACAATGAGCAGTTCTTC	CASSQANLAGGRHNEQFF
many	15	NA	TRBJ2-1	TRBV19	TGTGCCAGTAGGGGGCTTCCGGGACACTACAATGAGCAGTTCTTC	CASRGLPGHYNEQFF
few	15	NA	TRBJ1-1	TRBV7-8	TGTGCCAGCAGCTACCGGGCAAGGGGAAGCACTGAAGCTTTCTTT	CASSYRARGSTEAFF
few	12	NA	TRBJ1-1	TRBV5-1	TGCGCCAGCAGCGTCGACAAGTCAGAAGCTTTCTTT	CASSVDKSEAFF
NA	12	NA	TRBJ2-1	TRBV4-1	TGCGCCAGCAGCCAAGATCGGAATGAGCAGTTCTTC	CASSQDRNEQFF
NA	21	NA	TRBJ1-2	TRBV4-3	TGCGCCAGCAGCCAAGATTCCGTCAGAAGTGGGTCAGTCACGGGATCAGGCGGCTACACCTTC	CASSQDSVRSGSVTGSGGYTF
many	14	NA	TRBJ1-2	TRBV7-2	TGTGCCAGCAGCCAGATGCGCGGGGGCGGGTGGAAAGCCTTC	CASSQMRGGGWKAF
few	17	NA	TRBJ1-5	TRBV4-1	TGCGCCAGCAGCCAAGTGTTGGCACCGTCAGGCAATCAGCCCCAGCATTTT	CASSQVLAPSGNQPQHF
few	17	NA	TRBJ1-4	TRBV5-5	TGTGCCAGCAGCTCCACTCCGGTCCGGGTGGTTAATGAAAAACTGTTTTTT	CASSSTPVRVVNEKLFF
NA	16	NA	TRBJ2-1	TRBV12-3/TRBV12-4	TGTGCCAGCAGCCCGGGGCCACTGACTAACTACAATGAGCAGTTCTTC	CASSPGPLTNYNEQFF
many	14	TRBD1	TRBJ1-1	TRBV10-3	TGTGCCATCAGTGACGCGGACAGGGCCACTGAAGCTTTCTTT	CAISDADRATEAFF
NA	13	NA	TRBJ2-1	TRBV5-1	TGCGCCAGCAGAGCTGAGGGGGTCCATGAGCAGTTCTTC	CASRAEGVHEQFF
many	14	NA	TRBJ1-6	TRBV7-2	TGTGCCAGCAGCCACAGGGAGCCCCATTCACCCCTCCACTTT	CASSHREPHSPLHF
NA	15	NA	TRBJ2-6	TRBV4-1	TGCGCCAGCAAACGGGGGATTGGGGGGGCCAACGTCCTGACTTTC	CASKRGIGGANVLTF
NA	13	NA	TRBJ2-7	TRBV20-1	TGCAGTGCCGAAACCGCTCGGGTCTACGAGCAGTACTTC	CSAETARVYEQYF
once	16	TRBD2	TRBJ2-1	TRBV27	TGTGCCAGCAGTTTTTTGGGCGGGGGGCTCTACAATGAGCAGTTCTTC	CASSFLGGGLYNEQFF
few	15	NA	TRBJ1-4	TRBV19	TGTGCCAGTACAGGGCCCTCCTTCGGAAATGAAAAACTGTTTTTT	CASTGPSFGNEKLFF
NA	14	NA	TRBJ2-7	TRBV12-3/TRBV12-4	TGTGCCAGCAGTTTTGCCGCACCGGGTGACGAGCAGTACTTC	CASSFAAPGDEQYF
NA	18	TRBD2	TRBJ2-1	TRBV11-3	TGTGCCAGCAGCTCCTGGGGCGGGGGGCCGAGCTCCTACAATGAGCAGTTCTTC	CASSSWGGGPSSYNEQFF